These 10 T cell receptor beta chains originate from one sample sequenced in a study of cytomegalovirus exposure and HLA in healthy donors. A multiplex PCR was run with 60 Vbeta primers and 13 Jbeta primers. Clones were sequenced by immunoSEQ multiplex PCR, and TCRdb holds only the in-frame ones, with some missing. The repertoire holds more than 90,000 clones, with less than 70% as singletons. The source material was PBMCs. These receptors came from a woman aged 25 to 45 in good health and CMV-seronegative.

This clone has more than one count but fewer than ten. The chain links TRBV6-1 to TRBJ1-2; 10 bases are shared with TRBD1. Germline CDR1 reads MNHNS; CDR2 reads SASEGT. Trimming at V came to 6 bases and at J to 7 bases, leaving 8 bases not matched to a gene. CDR3 length: 14 residues. CDR3 region: CASSGDRGESGYTF. Written as DNA, the CDR3 is TGTGCCAGCAGCGGGGACAGGGGAGAAAGTGGCTACACCTTC.

The chain combines TRBV5-1 with TRBJ1-2, with D unclear. CDR1 SGHRS and CDR2 YFSETQ come from the germline V gene. This CDR3 is built from 12 residues. V dropped 4 bases and J dropped 8 bases, with 12 bases sitting between them. The CDR3 protein is CASSRENLGYTF. The CDR3 DNA reads TGCGCCAGCAGCCGGGAAAACCTGGGCTACACCTTC.

The gene calls are TRBV9 and TRBJ2-5; 7 nucleotides align to TRBD2. CDR3 length: 14 amino acids. CDR1 is SGDLS, CDR2 YYNGEE, per germline. J lost 5 bases, V lost 5 bases, and 9 bases had no gene match. The CDR3 loop reads CASSTREGFETQYF. CDR3 nucleotide sequence: TGTGCCAGCAGTACGAGGGAGGGCTTCGAGACCCAGTACTTC.

This chain uses TRBV28 with TRBJ1-1; a weak D match, TRBD1 (5 bases). V dropped 3 bases and J dropped 4 bases, with 12 bases sitting between them. The CDR3 covers 14 residues. CDR1 is MDHEN, CDR2 SYDVKM, per germline. The CDR3 protein is CASSFGTRGTEAFF. CDR3 nucleotide sequence: TGTGCCAGCAGTTTCGGGACTCGTGGCACTGAAGCTTTCTTT.

V gene TRBV10-3 combines with J gene TRBJ2-7; 8 bases map to TRBD1. Germline values: CDR1 ENHRY, CDR2 SYGVKD. The CDR3 has 14 amino acids. V dropped 6 bases and J dropped 0; count of bases not matched to a gene: 4. CDR3: CAISVDRGSYEQYF. Here the CDR3 DNA reads TGTGCCATCAGCGTAGACAGGGGCTCCTACGAGCAGTACTTC.

J is TRBJ1-6 and V is TRBV6-1; D unresolved. The length of the CDR3 is 15 residues. The V end lost 6 bases, the J end lost 1 base, and 10 bases lay between the germline ends. Per the germline V gene, CDR1 is MNHNS and CDR2 is SASEGT. The CDR3 protein is CASSGEFSYNSPLHF. Here the CDR3 DNA reads TGTGCCAGCAGCGGGGAATTTTCCTATAATTCACCCCTCCACTTT.

This clone was found a few times. The CDR3 coding sequence is TGTGCCAGCAGGCGGGAGCCGAGAACCGGGGAGCTGTTTTTT. Its translation: CASRREPRTGELFF. The rearrangement uses TRBV27 and TRBJ2-2; 7 bases are a match to TRBD2. V trimming: 6 bases; J trimming: 5 bases; junction bases outside the gene matches: 6. Germline CDR1 is MNHEY and CDR2 is SMNVEV (reference sequence). The CDR3 covers 14 residues.

The V gene is TRBV19, the J gene TRBJ2-2; TRBD1 is a possible D gene (6 bases). The CDR3 length is 13 residues. Trimming took 4 bases from V and 6 from J, leaving 9 bases between them. From germline, CDR1 is LNHDA and CDR2 SQIVND (reference sequence). DNA of the CDR3: TGTGCCAGTAGTACAAACAGGGCCGGGGAGCTGTTTTTT. This encodes CASSTNRAGELFF.

This clone was recorded a few times. The chain carries TRBV9 and TRBJ1-5; 9 bases fit TRBD1. Germline V lookup: CDR1 SGDLS, CDR2 YYNGEE. With V trimmed by 3 bases and J by 4 bases, 8 bases remained unmatched. This CDR3 has 16 amino acids. CDR3 nucleotide sequence: TGTGCCAGCAGCGAGGGGGCCGGGACAGGGAATCAGCCCCAGCATTTT. Residues: CASSEGAGTGNQPQHF.

This chain joins TRBV5-1 and TRBJ2-5, with D possibly matching TRBD2 (6 bases). CDR1 and CDR2 (germline): SGHRS, YFSETQ. With 0 bases removed from V and 1 base from J, the gap between germline ends came to 7 bases. CDR3 length equals 14 residues. CDR3 DNA sequence: TGCGCCAGCAGCTTGGGGGACTTCCAAGAGACCCAGTACTTC. It yields the protein CASSLGDFQETQYF.